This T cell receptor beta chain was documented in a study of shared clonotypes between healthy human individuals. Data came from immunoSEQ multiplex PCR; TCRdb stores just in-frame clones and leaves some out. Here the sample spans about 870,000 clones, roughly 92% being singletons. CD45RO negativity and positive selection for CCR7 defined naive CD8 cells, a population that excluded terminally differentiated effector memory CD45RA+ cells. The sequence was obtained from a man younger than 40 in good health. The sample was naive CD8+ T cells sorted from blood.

DNA for the CDR3: TGTGCCAGCAGTCCCCAACCCGGGGGGTATTACGAGCAGTACTTC. It yields the protein CASSPQPGGYYEQYF. The rearrangement uses TRBV27 and TRBJ2-7; 7 bases map to TRBD2. This CDR3 region has 15 residues. After removal of 5 bases from V and 4 bases from J, the junction contained 11 bases not matched to a gene. CDR1 MNHEY and CDR2 SMNVEV come from the germline V gene (reference sequence).